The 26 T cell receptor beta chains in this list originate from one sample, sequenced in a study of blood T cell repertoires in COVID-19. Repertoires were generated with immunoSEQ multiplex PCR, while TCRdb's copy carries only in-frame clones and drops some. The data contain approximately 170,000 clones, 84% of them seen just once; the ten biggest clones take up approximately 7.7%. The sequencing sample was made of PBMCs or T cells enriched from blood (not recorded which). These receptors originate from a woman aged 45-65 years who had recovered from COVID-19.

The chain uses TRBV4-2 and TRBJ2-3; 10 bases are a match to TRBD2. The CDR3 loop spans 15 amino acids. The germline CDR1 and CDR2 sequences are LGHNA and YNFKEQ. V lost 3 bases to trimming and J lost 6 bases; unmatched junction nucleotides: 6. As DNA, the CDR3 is TGTGCCAGCAGCCAGTATAGCGGGGGGCAGGATACGCAGTATTTT. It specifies CASSQYSGGQDTQYF.

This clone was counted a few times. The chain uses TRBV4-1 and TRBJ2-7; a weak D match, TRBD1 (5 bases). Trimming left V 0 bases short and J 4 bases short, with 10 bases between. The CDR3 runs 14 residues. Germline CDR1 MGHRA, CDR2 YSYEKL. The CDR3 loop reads CASSQDQGPYEQYF. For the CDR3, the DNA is TGCGCCAGCAGCCAAGATCAGGGCCCGTACGAGCAGTACTTC.

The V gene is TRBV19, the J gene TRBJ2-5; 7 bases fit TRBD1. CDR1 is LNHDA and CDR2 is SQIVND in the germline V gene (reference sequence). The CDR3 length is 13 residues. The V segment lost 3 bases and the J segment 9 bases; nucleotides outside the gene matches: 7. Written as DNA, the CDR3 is TGTGCCAGTAGTATTCTCCCAGGGGGATCCCAGTACTTC. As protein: CASSILPGGSQYF. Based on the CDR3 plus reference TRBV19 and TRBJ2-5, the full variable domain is DGGITQSPKYLFRKEGQNVTLSCEQNLNHDAMYWYRQDPGQGLRLIYYSQIVNDFQKGDIAEGYSVSREKKESFPLTVTSAQKNPTAFYLCASSILPGGSQYFGPGTRLLVL.

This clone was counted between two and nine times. The CDR3 protein is CASSLEGTRNTEAFF. The CDR3 DNA follows: TGTGCCAGCAGCTTAGAGGGGACACGGAACACTGAAGCTTTCTTT. The J gene is TRBJ1-1, the V gene TRBV7-2, with D maybe TRBD1 (6 bases). V was cut by 1 base and J by 1 base, with 10 bases left in between. In germline, CDR1 is SGHTA, CDR2 FQGNSA. CDR3 length equals 15 residues.

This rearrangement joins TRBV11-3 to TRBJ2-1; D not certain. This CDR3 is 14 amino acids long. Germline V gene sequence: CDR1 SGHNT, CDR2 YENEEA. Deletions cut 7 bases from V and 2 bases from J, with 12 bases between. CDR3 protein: CASKKSTAYNEQFF. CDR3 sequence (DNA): TGTGCCAGCAAAAAGAGTACGGCCTACAATGAGCAGTTCTTC.

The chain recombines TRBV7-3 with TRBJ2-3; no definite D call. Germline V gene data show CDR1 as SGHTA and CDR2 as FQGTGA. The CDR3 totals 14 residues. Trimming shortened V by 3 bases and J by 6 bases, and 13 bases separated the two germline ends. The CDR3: CASSLESPPDTQYF. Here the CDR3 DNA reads TGTGCCAGCAGCTTGGAGTCCCCACCGGATACGCAGTATTTT.

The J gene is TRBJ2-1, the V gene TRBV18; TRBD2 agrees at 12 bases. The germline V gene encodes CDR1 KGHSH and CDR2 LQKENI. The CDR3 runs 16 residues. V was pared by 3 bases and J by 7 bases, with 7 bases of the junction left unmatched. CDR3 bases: TGTGCCAGCTCACCGCCACTAGCGGGAGGAGGGAATGAGCAGTTCTTC. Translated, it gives CASSPPLAGGGNEQFF.

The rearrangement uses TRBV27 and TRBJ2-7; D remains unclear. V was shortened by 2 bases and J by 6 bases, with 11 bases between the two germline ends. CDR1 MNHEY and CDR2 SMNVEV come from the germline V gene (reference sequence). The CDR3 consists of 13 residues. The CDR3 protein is CASSLNSLSEQYF. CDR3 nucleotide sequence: TGTGCCAGCAGTTTAAACAGTTTGAGCGAGCAGTACTTC.

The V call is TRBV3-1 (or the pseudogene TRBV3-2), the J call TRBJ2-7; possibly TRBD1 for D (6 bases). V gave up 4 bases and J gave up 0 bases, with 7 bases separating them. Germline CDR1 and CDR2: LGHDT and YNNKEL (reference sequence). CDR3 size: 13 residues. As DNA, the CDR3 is TGTGCCAGCAGCCTACAGGGCTCCTACGAGCAGTACTTC. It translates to CASSLQGSYEQYF.

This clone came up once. In nucleotides, the CDR3 is TGCGCCAGCAGCTTGGAGGGGCAGGGGGAAAGCGGCTACACCTTC. Translating gives CASSLEGQGESGYTF. This chain connects TRBV5-1 to TRBJ1-2; TRBD1 aligns across 7 bases. The CDR3 is 15 amino acids. After removal of 0 bases from V and 8 bases from J, the junction contained 10 bases not matched to a gene. Looked up from germline, CDR1 is SGHRS and CDR2 is YFSETQ.

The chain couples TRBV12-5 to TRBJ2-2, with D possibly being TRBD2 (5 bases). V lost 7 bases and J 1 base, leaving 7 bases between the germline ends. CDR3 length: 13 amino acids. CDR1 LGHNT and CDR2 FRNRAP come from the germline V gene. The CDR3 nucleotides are TGTGCTAGTGCCCGGGAGAACACCGGGGAGCTGTTTTTT. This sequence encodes CASARENTGELFF. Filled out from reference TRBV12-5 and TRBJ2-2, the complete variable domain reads DARVTQTPRHKVTEMGQEVTMRCQPILGHNTVFWYRQTMMQGLELLAYFRNRAPLDDSGMPKDRFSAEMPDATLATLKIQPSEPRDSAVYFCASARENTGELFFGEGSRLTVL.

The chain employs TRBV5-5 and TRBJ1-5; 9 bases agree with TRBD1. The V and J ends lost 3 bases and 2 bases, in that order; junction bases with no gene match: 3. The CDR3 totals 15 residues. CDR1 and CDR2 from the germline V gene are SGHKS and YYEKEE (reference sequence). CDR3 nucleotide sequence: TGTGCCAGCAGCTGGGGACAGGGAGGCAATCAGCCCCAGCATTTT. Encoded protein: CASSWGQGGNQPQHF. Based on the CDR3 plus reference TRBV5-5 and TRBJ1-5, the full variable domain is DAGVTQSPTHLIKTRGQQVTLRCSPISGHKSVSWYQQVLGQGPQFIFQYYEKEERGRGNFPDRFSARQFPNYSSELNVNALLLGDSALYLCASSWGQGGNQPQHFGDGTRLSIL.

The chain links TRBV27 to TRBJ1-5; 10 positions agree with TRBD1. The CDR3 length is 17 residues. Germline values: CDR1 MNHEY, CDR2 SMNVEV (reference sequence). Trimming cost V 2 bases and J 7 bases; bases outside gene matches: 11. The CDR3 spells CASSLRGPGTGVQPQHF. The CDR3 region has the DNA TGTGCCAGCAGTTTAAGGGGTCCCGGGACAGGGGTCCAGCCCCAGCATTTT.

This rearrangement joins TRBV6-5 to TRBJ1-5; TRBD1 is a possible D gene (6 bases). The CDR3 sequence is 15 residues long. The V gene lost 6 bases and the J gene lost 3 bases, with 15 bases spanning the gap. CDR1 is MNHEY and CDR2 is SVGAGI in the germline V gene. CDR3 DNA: TGTGCCAGCAGCTCAACAGGGTCCACCAATCAGCCCCAGCATTTT. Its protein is CASSSTGSTNQPQHF.

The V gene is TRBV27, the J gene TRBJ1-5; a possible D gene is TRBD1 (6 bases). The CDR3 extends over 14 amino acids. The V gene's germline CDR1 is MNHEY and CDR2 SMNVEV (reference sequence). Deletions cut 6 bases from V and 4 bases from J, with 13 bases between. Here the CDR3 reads CASRTGTTNQPQHF. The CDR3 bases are TGTGCCAGCAGGACCGGGACAACAAATCAGCCCCAGCATTTT.

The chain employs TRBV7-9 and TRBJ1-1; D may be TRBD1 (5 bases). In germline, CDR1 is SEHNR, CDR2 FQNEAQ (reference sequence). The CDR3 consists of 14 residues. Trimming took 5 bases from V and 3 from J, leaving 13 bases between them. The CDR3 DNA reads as TGTGCCAGCAGCCCCCAGGGAGGGGACACTGAAGCTTTCTTT. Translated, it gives CASSPQGGDTEAFF.

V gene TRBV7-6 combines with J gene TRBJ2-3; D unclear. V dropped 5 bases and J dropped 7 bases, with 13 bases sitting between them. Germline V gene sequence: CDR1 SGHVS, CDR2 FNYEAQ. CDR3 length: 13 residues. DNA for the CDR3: TGTGCCAGCAGCCCCACCCCTACGAATACGCAGTATTTT. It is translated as CASSPTPTNTQYF.

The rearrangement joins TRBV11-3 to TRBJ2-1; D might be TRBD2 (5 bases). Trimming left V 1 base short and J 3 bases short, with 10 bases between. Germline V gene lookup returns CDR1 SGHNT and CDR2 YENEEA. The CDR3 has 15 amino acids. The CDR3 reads CASSLGESDYNEQFF. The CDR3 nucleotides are TGTGCCAGCAGCTTAGGGGAGTCAGACTACAATGAGCAGTTCTTC.

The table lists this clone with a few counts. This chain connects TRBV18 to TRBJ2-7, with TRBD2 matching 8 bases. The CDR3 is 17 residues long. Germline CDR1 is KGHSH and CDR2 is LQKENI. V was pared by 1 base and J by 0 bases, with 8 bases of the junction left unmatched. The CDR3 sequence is CASSPRRGGTFSYEQYF. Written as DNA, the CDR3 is TGTGCCAGCTCACCACGACGGGGGGGCACCTTCTCCTACGAGCAGTACTTC.

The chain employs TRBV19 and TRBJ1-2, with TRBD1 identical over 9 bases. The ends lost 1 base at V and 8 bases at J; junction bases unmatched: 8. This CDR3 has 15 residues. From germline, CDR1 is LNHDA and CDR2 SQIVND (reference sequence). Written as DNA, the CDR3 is TGTGCCAGTAGTATAGGAGGGGGGACAGGGTACGGCTACACCTTC. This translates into CASSIGGGTGYGYTF.

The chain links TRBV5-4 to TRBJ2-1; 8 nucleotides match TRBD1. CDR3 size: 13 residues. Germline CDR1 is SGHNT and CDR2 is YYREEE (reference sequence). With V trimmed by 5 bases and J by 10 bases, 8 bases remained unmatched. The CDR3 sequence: CASSKDRAGEQFF. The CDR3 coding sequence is TGTGCCAGCAGTAAGGACAGGGCGGGCGAGCAGTTCTTC. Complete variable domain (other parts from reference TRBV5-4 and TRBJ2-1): ETGVTQSPTHLIKTRGQQVTLRCSSQSGHNTVSWYQQALGQGPQFIFQYYREEENGRGNFPPRFSGLQFPNYSSELNVNALELDDSALYLCASSKDRAGEQFFGPGTRLTVL.

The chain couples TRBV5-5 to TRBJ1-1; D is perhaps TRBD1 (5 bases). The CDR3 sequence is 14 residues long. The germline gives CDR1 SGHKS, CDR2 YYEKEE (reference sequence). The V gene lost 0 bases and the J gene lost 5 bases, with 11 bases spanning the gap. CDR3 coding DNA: TGTGCCAGCAGCTTGGCTGCGGGGGAAACTGAAGCTTTCTTT. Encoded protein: CASSLAAGETEAFF.

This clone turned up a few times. The CDR3 loop is CASSLAQAPGEAFF. The CDR3 bases are TGTGCCAGCAGCTTAGCACAGGCCCCCGGCGAAGCTTTCTTT. The rearrangement joins TRBV7-9 to TRBJ1-1, with a possible D match to TRBD1 (5 bases). Trimming stripped 0 bases from V and 8 bases from J, with 13 bases between. The length of the CDR3 is 14 residues. Germline CDR1 and CDR2: SEHNR and FQNEAQ (reference sequence).

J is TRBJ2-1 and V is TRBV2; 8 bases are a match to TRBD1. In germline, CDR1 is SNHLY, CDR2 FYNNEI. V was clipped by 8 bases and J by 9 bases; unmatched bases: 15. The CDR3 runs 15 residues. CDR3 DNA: TGTGCCAGCGGAAAGTCCCGGGACAGGCTAAGTGAGCAGTTCTTC. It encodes CASGKSRDRLSEQFF.

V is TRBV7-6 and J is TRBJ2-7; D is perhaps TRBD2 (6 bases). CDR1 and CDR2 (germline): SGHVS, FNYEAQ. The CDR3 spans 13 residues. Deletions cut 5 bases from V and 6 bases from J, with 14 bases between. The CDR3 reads CASSIGGGGEQYF. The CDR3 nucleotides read TGTGCCAGCAGCATCGGGGGAGGTGGCGAGCAGTACTTC.

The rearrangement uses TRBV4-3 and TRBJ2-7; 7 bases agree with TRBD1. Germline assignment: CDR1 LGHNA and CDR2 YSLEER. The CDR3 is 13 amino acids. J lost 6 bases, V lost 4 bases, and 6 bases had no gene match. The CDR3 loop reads CASSPGTVGEQYF. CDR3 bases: TGCGCCAGCAGCCCCGGGACAGTCGGCGAGCAGTACTTC.